This passage covers 14 T cell receptor beta chains from one sample sequenced in a study of T cell repertoires in cytomegalovirus infection. TCRdb recomputed calls from the reads with MiXCR, one row per CDR3 protein. The sample shows 450,000 to 650,000 distinct CDR3 sequences, about 25% of them seen only once. Source material: PBMCs. The origin of the receptors is a human donor in good health (CMV status not recorded). Some clones in this sample may be carry-over from other donors' samples.

This clonotype has more than one count but fewer than ten. The CDR3 nucleotides are TGTGCCAGCAGTTTTTTGGGCGGATACAATGAGCAGTTCTTC. This gives the protein CASSFLGGYNEQFF. The rearrangement links TRBV27 to TRBJ2-1, with D hard to call. CDR3 length equals 14 residues. Germline V gene lookup returns CDR1 MNHEY and CDR2 SMNVEV (reference sequence). V was cut by 3 bases and J by 4 bases, with 10 bases left in between.

The V call is TRBV3-1, the J call TRBJ1-1; no clear D gene. Looked up from germline, CDR1 is LGHDT and CDR2 is YNNKEL (reference sequence). This CDR3 contains 15 residues. V dropped 5 bases and J dropped 1 base, with 14 bases sitting between them. CDR3 protein: CASSFWTTENTEAFF. The CDR3 DNA reads TGTGCCAGCAGCTTCTGGACCACCGAGAACACTGAAGCTTTCTTT.

This clonotype was seen a few times. The chain joins TRBV12-3 or TRBV12-4 to TRBJ1-2; no clear D. V was clipped by 7 bases and J by 2 bases, with 11 bases between them. This CDR3 has 13 residues. The CDR3 nucleotides are TGTGCCAGCACCCATCCGGGGAACTATGGCTACACCTTC. Protein product: CASTHPGNYGYTF.

A few counts support this clonotype. This chain links TRBV10-3 with TRBJ1-1, with D uncertain. V lost 2 bases to trimming and J lost 1 base, with 11 bases between them. CDR1 and CDR2 (germline): ENHRY, SYGVKD. CDR3 size: 15 residues. The CDR3 DNA reads TGTGCCATCAGTGAGGTCGCAGGTCAGAACACTGAAGCTTTCTTT. Amino acid sequence: CAISEVAGQNTEAFF.

This sequence joins TRBV24-1 and TRBJ2-7, with 8 bases identical to TRBD1. Germline V gives CDR1 KGHDR, CDR2 SFDVKD. The CDR3 is 15 amino acids. Losses at the gene ends were 3 bases for V and 7 bases for J; bases not matched to a gene: 10. CDR3 residues: CATSDTGQAVGEQYF. The CDR3 bases are TGTGCCACCAGTGATACGGGACAGGCCGTGGGGGAGCAGTACTTC.

This clonotype was seen only a few times. The V gene is TRBV6-2 or TRBV6-3, the J gene TRBJ2-2; 7 nucleotides align to TRBD1. The CDR3 loop spans 14 amino acids. Germline V gene lookup returns CDR1 MNHEY and CDR2 SVGEGT. V lost 6 bases, J lost 6 bases, and 7 bases stayed unmatched. CDR3 coding DNA: TGTGCCAGCAGCCTCACAGGGGAAGCCGGGGAGCTGTTTTTT. Translation: CASSLTGEAGELFF.

The chain has TRBV29-1 and TRBJ2-1; 8 bases are shared with TRBD1. The germline V gene encodes CDR1 SQVTM and CDR2 ANQGSEA. This CDR3 comprises 15 residues. V shed 2 bases, J shed 9 bases, and the junction held 12 bases outside the gene matches. As DNA, the CDR3 is TGCAGCGTTGAAAGTGTGCCAGGGGGCTTAGGTGAGCAGTTCTTC. Translation gives CSVESVPGGLGEQFF.

This clonotype has a handful of counts. This chain joins TRBV5-1 and TRBJ1-1; TRBD1 matches 7 bases. The J segment lost 4 bases and the V segment lost 4 bases, leaving 10 bases of the junction unmatched. The germline gives CDR1 SGHRS, CDR2 YFSETQ. This CDR3 contains 15 residues. CDR3 coding DNA: TGCGCCAGCAGCCCACCTCGACAGGGCGGCACTGAAGCTTTCTTT. It translates to CASSPPRQGGTEAFF.

The CDR3 spells CSGLAGDTQYF. The DNA of the CDR3 is TGCAGTGGTCTAGCGGGAGATACGCAGTATTTT. The V gene is TRBV20-1, the J gene TRBJ2-3; 8 bases map to TRBD2. The CDR3 is 11 residues long. With 7 bases clipped from V and 5 bases from J, the junction kept 2 bases outside the gene matches. CDR1 is DFQATT, CDR2 SNEGSKA, per germline (reference sequence).

This clonotype occurred once. This chain joins TRBV19 and TRBJ1-1; D might be TRBD1 (6 bases). Germline loops: CDR1 LNHDA, CDR2 SQIVND (reference sequence). V lost 4 bases to trimming and J lost 12 bases, with 21 bases between them. The CDR3 runs 14 residues. The CDR3: CASSTPGGRGSSFF. DNA for the CDR3: TGTGCCAGTAGTACCCCTGGAGGGAGGGGGTCATCTTTCTTT.

The V call is TRBV23-1, the J call TRBJ2-5; D not certain. TRBV23-1 is recorded as an ORF, its role being uncertain. The CDR3 extends over 15 amino acids. Trimming left V 7 bases short and J 2 bases short, with 17 bases between. CDR3 bases: TGCGCCAGCACCCCACGGGCAGGCAGACAAGAGACCCAGTACTTC. Its protein is CASTPRAGRQETQYF.

J is TRBJ2-5 and V is TRBV4-3, with D uncertain. The CDR3 loop spans 12 amino acids. CDR1 LGHNA and CDR2 YSLEER come from the germline V gene. V was pared by 0 bases and J by 5 bases, with 4 bases between. CDR3 sequence (DNA): TGCGCCAGCAGCCAAGATCACGAGACCCAGTACTTC. Protein product: CASSQDHETQYF.

This clonotype was seen only a few times. The chain uses TRBV7-9 and TRBJ2-5, with 8 bases lining up with TRBD1. V was clipped by 5 bases and J by 5 bases; unmatched bases: 7. From germline, CDR1 is SEHNR and CDR2 FQNEAQ (reference sequence). The CDR3 is made up of 14 amino acids. DNA for the CDR3: TGTGCCAGCAGCGTGGACAGGGCGAGGGAGACCCAGTACTTC. It specifies CASSVDRARETQYF.

This clonotype was seen a handful of times. The chain joins TRBV7-9 to TRBJ2-2, with D perhaps TRBD2 (6 bases). V was cut by 4 bases and J by 1 base, with 19 bases left in between. The CDR3 runs 18 residues. Germline V gives CDR1 SEHNR, CDR2 FQNEAQ (reference sequence). For the CDR3, the DNA is TGTGCCAGCAGCTCCTCCGGGGGTGTGCTACAGAACACCGGGGAGCTGTTTTTT. Translated, it gives CASSSSGGVLQNTGELFF.